A single sample gave rise to the 19 T cell receptor beta chains below, sequenced in a study of cytomegalovirus exposure and HLA in healthy donors. PCR was performed using 60 Vbeta and 13 Jbeta primers. Clones were read by immunoSEQ multiplex PCR, and TCRdb kept only the in-frame ones, dropping some. The sample has 150,000 to 200,000 clones, roughly 76% seen once. The sequencing input was PBMCs. All receptors come from a male donor in good health and CMV-seronegative.

Regarding this clone: The junction differs from germline at one of its ends, possibly a read error. CDR3 residues: CASSLAGATYNEQFF. CDR3 nucleotide sequence: TGTGCTAGCAGCCTGGCTGGGGCAACCTACAATGAGCAGTTCTTC. This chain uses TRBV7-7 with TRBJ2-1; perhaps TRBD1 as D (5 bases). Germline loops: CDR1 SSHAT, CDR2 FNYEAQ (reference sequence). CDR3 length: 15 amino acids.

The V gene is TRBV11-2, the J gene TRBJ2-3; D is perhaps TRBD2 (6 bases). The CDR3 length is 15 residues. Germline V gene data show CDR1 as SGHAT and CDR2 as FQNNGV. V lost 3 bases to trimming and J lost 4 bases, with 14 bases between them. CDR3 region: CASSLGLGGADTQYF. DNA of the CDR3: TGTGCCAGCAGCTTGGGGTTGGGGGGTGCAGATACGCAGTATTTT.

The chain couples TRBV18 to TRBJ2-6, with D hard to call. Trimming left V 6 bases short and J 2 bases short, with 20 bases between. This CDR3 has 18 amino acids. In germline, CDR1 is KGHSH, CDR2 LQKENI. The DNA of the CDR3 is TGTGCCAGCTCCCGAGTCGTTCAGGAAAACACTGGGGCCAACGTCCTGACTTTC. Its translation: CASSRVVQENTGANVLTF.

Only one count was recorded for this clone. CDR3 DNA sequence: TGTGCCGAGACTAGCGGGGGAACCGGGGAGCTGTTTTTT. Its translation: CAETSGGTGELFF. The rearrangement uses TRBV30 and TRBJ2-2, with 12 bases lining up with TRBD2. CDR3 length: 13 residues. Trimming at V came to 8 bases and at J to 5 bases, leaving 3 bases not matched to a gene. Germline V gives CDR1 GTSNPN, CDR2 SVGIG (reference sequence). The entire variable domain, with the rest obtained from reference TRBV30 and TRBJ2-2, is as follows: SQTIHQWPATLVQPVGSPLSLECTVEGTSNPNLYWYRQAAGRGLQLLFYSVGIGQISSEVPQNLSASRPQDRQFILSSKKLLLSDSGFYLCAETSGGTGELFFGEGSRLTVL.

The V gene is TRBV6-5, the J gene TRBJ2-3; 10 nucleotides line up with TRBD1. The V and J ends lost 2 bases and 4 bases, in that order; junction bases with no gene match: 3. The CDR3 spans 15 residues. The germline V gene has CDR1 MNHEY and CDR2 SVGAGI. The chain's CDR3 is CASSYGTGVADTQYF. The CDR3 DNA follows: TGTGCCAGCAGTTACGGGACAGGGGTAGCAGATACGCAGTATTTT.

The chain joins TRBV5-6 to TRBJ2-7, with 12 bases fitting TRBD1. Trimming at V came to 4 bases and at J to 8 bases, leaving 7 bases not matched to a gene. This CDR3 contains 14 residues. Germline V lookup: CDR1 SGHDT, CDR2 YYEEEE. The CDR3 protein is CASSRPGTGGKQYF. In DNA, the CDR3 is TGTGCCAGCAGCCGGCCCGGGACAGGGGGCAAGCAGTACTTC.

CDR3 in DNA: TGCGCCAGCAGCCCCCGGCAGGGGAGTCACGAGCAGTACTTC. Its translation is CASSPRQGSHEQYF. The chain joins TRBV5-1 to TRBJ2-7, with a weak D call TRBD1 (6 bases). The CDR3 spans 14 residues. The germline V gene has CDR1 SGHRS and CDR2 YFSETQ. V was trimmed by 4 bases and J by 5 bases, leaving 16 bases between them.

The chain joins TRBV28 to TRBJ2-7; D may be TRBD1 (6 bases). V dropped 8 bases and J dropped 3 bases, with 23 bases sitting between them. The CDR3 extends over 16 amino acids. Germline CDR1 MDHEN, CDR2 SYDVKM. The DNA of the CDR3 is TGTGCCAGCCAAAAGGGTCGGGCAGGGGTGAGCTACGAGCAGTACTTC. This sequence encodes CASQKGRAGVSYEQYF.

The chain links TRBV5-5 to TRBJ1-4; D is unresolved. The CDR3 is 13 amino acids. Between the trimmed V and J ends, which lost 7 bases and 7 bases, there was a span of 14 bases. Germline V gives CDR1 SGHKS, CDR2 YYEKEE (reference sequence). DNA of the CDR3: TGTGCCAGCGGCCCGGGGTGGGGTGAAAAACTGTTTTTT. Its protein is CASGPGWGEKLFF.

The V and J genes are TRBV7-6 and TRBJ2-5, with 8 positions matching TRBD1. Germline loops: CDR1 SGHVS, CDR2 FNYEAQ. The CDR3 spans 18 residues. V lost 2 bases, J lost 1 base, and 12 bases stayed unmatched. The CDR3 bases are TGTGCCAGCAGCTTAAGGGTGGGGACAGGAGACTCCCAAGAGACCCAGTACTTC. Protein sequence: CASSLRVGTGDSQETQYF.

In DNA, the CDR3 is TGTGCCAGCAGGGAGCCCTCCCAGACAGCCACCTACGAGCAGTACTTC. Amino acid sequence: CASREPSQTATYEQYF. The genes are TRBV2 and TRBJ2-7; D is perhaps TRBD1 (5 bases). The germline V gene has CDR1 SNHLY and CDR2 FYNNEI. This CDR3 region has 16 residues. V dropped 6 bases and J dropped 2 bases, with 20 bases sitting between them. The whole variable domain, filled in from reference TRBV2 and TRBJ2-7, reads EPEVTQTPSHQVTQMGQEVILRCVPISNHLYFYWYRQILGQKVEFLVSFYNNEISEKSEIFDDQFSVERPDGSNFTLKIRSTKLEDSAMYFCASREPSQTATYEQYFGPGTRLTVT.

V and J are TRBV27 and TRBJ2-1; the D is unclear. Trimming pared 6 bases from V and 1 base from J, leaving 13 bases between. The CDR3 sequence is 15 residues long. The germline V gene has CDR1 MNHEY and CDR2 SMNVEV (reference sequence). CDR3 DNA: TGTGCCAGCAGAACCCCGGCAGGATCCTACAATGAGCAGTTCTTC. It translates to CASRTPAGSYNEQFF.

The rearrangement links TRBV5-5 to TRBJ1-4, with 7 positions matching TRBD1. In germline, CDR1 is SGHKS, CDR2 YYEKEE (reference sequence). Unmatched junction bases numbered 12, after V lost 4 bases and J lost 6 bases. This CDR3 region has 16 residues. CDR3 region: CASSPVYRGDYEKLFF. As DNA, the CDR3 is TGTGCCAGCAGCCCTGTCTACAGGGGCGATTATGAAAAACTGTTTTTT. The variable domain in full, with the rest retrieved from reference TRBV5-5 and TRBJ1-4, is DAGVTQSPTHLIKTRGQQVTLRCSPISGHKSVSWYQQVLGQGPQFIFQYYEKEERGRGNFPDRFSARQFPNYSSELNVNALLLGDSALYLCASSPVYRGDYEKLFFGSGTQLSVL.

The V call is TRBV6-4, the J call TRBJ1-2; 7 bases map to TRBD1. The CDR3 extends over 16 amino acids. J gave up 1 base and V 3 bases, and 8 bases lay outside the gene matches. Per the germline V gene, CDR1 is MRHNA and CDR2 is SNTAGT. For the CDR3, the DNA is TGTGCCAGCAGTGATGACAGGGTGGGAGTTAACTATGGCTACACCTTC. The encoded protein is CASSDDRVGVNYGYTF.

The rearrangement joins TRBV6-4 to TRBJ1-2; D remains ambiguous. V was cut by 6 bases and J by 5 bases, with 16 bases left in between. CDR1 MRHNA and CDR2 SNTAGT come from the germline V gene. The CDR3 runs to 14 residues. The CDR3 spells CASSPVAAQYGYTF. CDR3 coding DNA: TGTGCCAGCAGCCCCGTGGCTGCCCAGTATGGCTACACCTTC.

The rearrangement joins TRBV11-2 to TRBJ1-2; D is perhaps TRBD1 (5 bases). This CDR3 has 12 amino acids. Trimming stripped 5 bases from V and 13 bases from J, with 17 bases between. The germline gives CDR1 SGHAT, CDR2 FQNNGV. The CDR3 nucleotides are TGTGCCAGCAGCGCAGCGGGGGGTATTGGCACCTTC. The encoded protein is CASSAAGGIGTF.

This chain connects TRBV30 to TRBJ1-2, with D possibly being TRBD1 (6 bases). This CDR3 region has 13 residues. From germline, CDR1 is GTSNPN and CDR2 SVGIG (reference sequence). Between the trimmed V and J ends, which lost 2 bases and 3 bases, there was a span of 10 bases. DNA of the CDR3: TGTGCCTGGAGTATACAGGGTTACTATGGCTACACCTTC. Translation: CAWSIQGYYGYTF.

V is TRBV11-2 and J is TRBJ1-4; 7 bases match TRBD1. Germline CDR1 and CDR2: SGHAT and FQNNGV. V lost 6 bases and J lost 4; bases outside the gene matches: 11. This CDR3 comprises 16 residues. DNA of the CDR3: TGTGCCAGCAGTTACCAATCGGGACAGTTTAATGAAAAACTGTTTTTT. The encoded protein is CASSYQSGQFNEKLFF.

The gene calls are TRBV15 and TRBJ2-4, with a weak D call TRBD2 (5 bases). In germline, CDR1 is LNHNV, CDR2 YYDKDF (reference sequence). With 8 bases removed from V and 3 bases from J, the gap between germline ends came to 11 bases. The CDR3 covers 13 residues. The CDR3 DNA follows: TGTGCCACCCGGAAGGAGGACAAAAACATTCAGTACTTC. It translates to CATRKEDKNIQYF.